Listed below are T cell receptor beta chains from one sample, sequenced in a study of T-cell reconstitution after alpha-beta-depleted transplantation in children. TCRdb re-called the PCR reads with MiXCR, one entry per CDR3 protein. The sample has hundreds of thousands of distinct CDR3 sequences; around an eighth are singletons. Sequences were derived from PBMCs from the stem cell graft donor, sampled from the stem cell graft. The receptors originated from a human donor who donated a stem cell graft to a child with combined immunodeficiency. The CDR3 runs from the conserved cysteine through the conserved F or W. D genes are given only for firm matches. Clone size, where shown, is once, few, many, or a class for clones that have expanded.

j_call	v_call	d_call	clone_size	cdr3_aa	cdr3_nt
TRBJ2-6	TRBV4-1	NA	many	CASSQGYSQGSGANVLTF	TGCGCCAGCAGCCAAGGCTATTCGCAGGGTTCTGGGGCCAACGTCCTGACTTTC
TRBJ2-7	TRBV20-1	NA	few	CSARRQLSEQYF	TGCAGTGCCAGACGACAGCTCTCCGAGCAGTACTTC
TRBJ2-7	TRBV28	TRBD1	few	CASSLWGQGSNEQYF	TGTGCCAGCAGTTTATGGGGACAGGGGTCCAACGAGCAGTACTTC
TRBJ2-5	TRBV24-1	NA	few	CATSDRGRVQETQYF	TGTGCCACCAGTGATAGAGGCCGGGTACAAGAGACCCAGTACTTC
TRBJ2-3	TRBV18	NA	NA	CASSPWASTDTQYF	TGTGCCAGCTCCCCATGGGCAAGCACAGATACGCAGTATTTT
TRBJ2-7	TRBV14	NA	NA	CASSPANGRQSSEQYF	TGTGCCAGCAGCCCGGCAAACGGAAGACAGTCGAGCGAGCAGTACTTC
TRBJ1-1	TRBV12-3/TRBV12-4	TRBD1	many	CASRLPGQVTEAFF	TGTGCCAGCAGGCTTCCGGGACAGGTCACTGAAGCTTTCTTT
TRBJ2-1	TRBV6-1	TRBD2	NA	CASSRTSGEINEQFF	TGTGCCAGCAGCCGGACTAGCGGCGAAATAAATGAGCAGTTCTTC
TRBJ2-5	TRBV6-5	NA	NA	CASSYSGGKTQYF	TGTGCCAGCAGTTACTCGGGCGGAAAGACCCAGTACTTC
TRBJ2-1	TRBV20-1	NA	few	CSARDPRGAVLDEQFF	TGCAGTGCTAGAGATCCTCGGGGGGCGGTGTTGGATGAGCAGTTCTTC
TRBJ2-5	TRBV24-1	TRBD1	NA	CATSNYNRGQETQYF	TGTGCCACCAGTAACTACAACAGGGGACAAGAGACCCAGTACTTC
TRBJ1-6	TRBV4-3	NA	many	CASSQRGTPSRGLHF	TGCGCCAGCAGCCAAAGGGGGACACCCTCGAGAGGCCTCCACTTT
TRBJ2-7	TRBV6-6	TRBD2	NA	CASSRLADEQYF	TGTGCCAGCAGTCGTCTAGCGGACGAGCAGTACTTC
TRBJ2-2	TRBV4-2	TRBD1	many	CASSPVRDRNTGELFF	TGTGCCAGCAGCCCAGTCCGGGACAGAAACACCGGGGAGCTGTTTTTT
TRBJ1-5	TRBV20-1	TRBD1	NA	CSAGDRAQPQHF	TGCAGTGCCGGGGACAGGGCTCAGCCCCAGCATTTT
TRBJ1-2	TRBV11-2	NA	NA	CASSLLAGASTGYTF	TGTGCCAGCAGCTTACTTGCGGGGGCCTCTACTGGCTACACCTTC
TRBJ2-5	TRBV5-1	TRBD2	many	CASSLRRLAGQETQYF	TGCGCCAGCAGCTTGCGGAGACTAGCTGGCCAAGAGACCCAGTACTTC
TRBJ2-1	TRBV5-6	NA	few	CASSFSSYTSYNEQFF	TGTGCCAGCAGCTTTTCGAGTTACACGTCCTACAATGAGCAGTTCTTC
TRBJ2-7	TRBV30	NA	NA	CAWKRLDLSEQYF	TGTGCCTGGAAGAGATTGGACCTCTCGGAGCAGTACTTC
TRBJ2-1	TRBV30	TRBD2	NA	CAWSVWGGHNEQFF	TGTGCCTGGAGTGTATGGGGAGGGCATAATGAGCAGTTCTTC
TRBJ2-7	TRBV7-8	NA	NA	CASSFPAASTGDEQYF	TGTGCCAGCAGCTTTCCGGCGGCCTCGACAGGAGACGAGCAGTACTTC
TRBJ2-1	TRBV30	NA	NA	CAWSDPDEQFF	TGTGCCTGGAGTGACCCCGATGAGCAGTTCTTC
TRBJ2-3	TRBV19	NA	NA	CASSIYGADTQYF	TGTGCCAGTAGTATATACGGGGCAGATACGCAGTATTTT
TRBJ2-6	TRBV5-1	NA	NA	CASSLVDSGANVLTF	TGCGCCAGCAGCTTGGTGGACTCTGGGGCCAACGTCCTGACTTTC
TRBJ2-1	TRBV12-3/TRBV12-4	TRBD2	many	CASSRAGRGGRGEQFF	TGTGCCAGCAGTCGAGCCGGGCGGGGGGGCCGAGGTGAGCAGTTCTTC
TRBJ1-2	TRBV29-1	TRBD1	many	CSARTGENYGYTF	TGCAGCGCCCGGACAGGGGAGAACTATGGCTACACCTTC
TRBJ2-3	TRBV12-3/TRBV12-4	TRBD2	NA	CASSRGTSGWRSTDTQYF	TGTGCCAGCAGCCGTGGAACTAGCGGGTGGCGGAGCACAGATACGCAGTATTTT
TRBJ2-1	TRBV7-2	NA	few	CASQRGGTYNEQFF	TGTGCCAGCCAACGTGGGGGGACCTACAATGAGCAGTTCTTC
TRBJ2-4	TRBV6-2/TRBV6-3	NA	NA	CASSYTWTATQVPQYF	TGTGCCAGCAGTTACACATGGACGGCCACGCAGGTTCCTCAGTACTTC
TRBJ2-3	TRBV7-9	TRBD2	few	CASSRRSSGRGTDTQYF	TGTGCCAGCAGCCGGAGATCTAGCGGGAGGGGCACAGATACGCAGTATTTT
TRBJ1-5	TRBV20-1	NA	many	CSARTSVGNQPQHF	TGCAGTGCAAGGACATCCGTAGGGAATCAGCCCCAGCATTTT
TRBJ2-1	TRBV7-9	NA	NA	CASSPLNWGVGHNEQFF	TGTGCCAGCAGCCCCCTTAATTGGGGGGTTGGGCACAATGAGCAGTTCTTC
TRBJ2-1	TRBV12-3/TRBV12-4	NA	many	CASRSDSYNEQFF	TGTGCCAGCAGGTCGGACAGCTACAATGAGCAGTTCTTC
TRBJ1-6	TRBV5-1	NA	NA	CASSLSGVWDSPLHF	TGCGCCAGCAGCTTGAGTGGGGTCTGGGATTCACCCCTCCACTTT
TRBJ2-7	TRBV28	NA	NA	CASSLDSPLIYEQYF	TGTGCCAGCAGTTTGGACAGCCCTCTCATTTACGAGCAGTACTTC
TRBJ2-7	TRBV30	TRBD2	NA	CAWRTSGRSSYEQYF	TGTGCCTGGAGGACGAGCGGGAGGAGCTCCTACGAGCAGTACTTC
TRBJ2-2	TRBV7-2	TRBD1	NA	CASSLVDRGHTGELFF	TGTGCCAGCAGCTTAGTAGACAGGGGGCACACCGGGGAGCTGTTTTTT
TRBJ2-7	TRBV4-3	NA	many	CASSQDRDYEQYF	TGCGCCAGCAGCCAAGATCGAGACTACGAGCAGTACTTC
TRBJ1-2	TRBV6-2/TRBV6-3	NA	once	CASSTRGTGHGYTF	TGTGCCAGCAGTACCCGGGGGACGGGCCATGGCTACACCTTC
TRBJ2-3	TRBV7-9	NA	many	CASDTDTQYF	TGTGCCAGCGATACGGATACGCAGTATTTT